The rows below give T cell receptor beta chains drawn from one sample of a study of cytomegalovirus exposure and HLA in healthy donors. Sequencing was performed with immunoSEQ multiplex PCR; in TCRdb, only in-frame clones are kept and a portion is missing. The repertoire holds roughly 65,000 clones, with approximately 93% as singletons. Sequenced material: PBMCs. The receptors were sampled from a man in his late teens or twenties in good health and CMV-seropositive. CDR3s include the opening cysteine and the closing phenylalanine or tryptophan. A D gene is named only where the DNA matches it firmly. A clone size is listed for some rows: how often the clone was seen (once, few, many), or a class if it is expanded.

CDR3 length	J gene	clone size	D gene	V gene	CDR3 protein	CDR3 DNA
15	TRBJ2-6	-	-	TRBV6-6	CASSSGTFGANVLTF	TGTGCCAGCAGTTCTGGGACATTTGGGGCCAACGTCCTGACTTTC
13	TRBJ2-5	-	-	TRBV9	CASSVGAWETQYF	TGTGCCAGCAGCGTAGGGGCATGGGAGACCCAGTACTTC
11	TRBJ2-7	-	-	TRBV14	CASSRGPSQYF	TGTGCCAGCAGCCGGGGGCCCTCGCAGTACTTC
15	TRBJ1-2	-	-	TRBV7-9	CASSLANDFTYGYTF	TGTGCCAGCAGCTTAGCAAACGACTTTACGTATGGCTACACCTTC
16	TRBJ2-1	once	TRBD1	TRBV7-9	CASSPKGDRVDNEQFF	TGTGCCAGCAGCCCGAAGGGGGACAGGGTGGATAATGAGCAGTTCTTC
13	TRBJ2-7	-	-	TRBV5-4	CASSYAGPDEQYF	TGTGCCAGCAGCTACGCGGGTCCCGACGAGCAGTACTTC
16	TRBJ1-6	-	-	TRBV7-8	CASSLMGFEGNSPLHF	TGTGCCAGCAGCTTAATGGGGTTCGAGGGTAATTCACCCCTCCACTTT
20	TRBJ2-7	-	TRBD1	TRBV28	CASSFPTKLPGQGKSYEQYF	TGTGCCAGCAGTTTTCCAACCAAATTACCGGGACAGGGGAAGTCCTACGAGCAGTACTTC
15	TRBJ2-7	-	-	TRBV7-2	CASRRGFTPSYEQYF	TGTGCCAGCAGGCGCGGGTTCACACCTTCCTACGAGCAGTACTTC
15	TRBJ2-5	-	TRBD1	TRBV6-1	CASSRGQGLQETQYF	TGTGCCAGCAGCCGGGGACAGGGGCTCCAAGAGACCCAGTACTTC
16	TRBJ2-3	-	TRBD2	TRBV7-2	CASSPGTSGRWNTQYF	TGTGCCAGCAGCCCCGGGACTAGCGGGAGGTGGAATACGCAGTATTTT
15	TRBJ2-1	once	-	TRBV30	CAWSPPGSSYNEQFF	TGTGCCTGGAGTCCCCCGGGTAGCTCCTACAATGAGCAGTTCTTC
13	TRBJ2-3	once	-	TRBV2	CASSLSSTDTQYF	TGTGCCAGCAGTCTCTCTAGCACAGATACGCAGTATTTT
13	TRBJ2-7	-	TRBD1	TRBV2	CASERQGMGEQYF	TGTGCCAGCGAACGACAGGGAATGGGCGAGCAGTACTTC
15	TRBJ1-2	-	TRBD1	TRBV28	CASSPRQGAVDGYTF	TGTGCCAGCAGCCCCCGACAGGGGGCGGTTGACGGCTACACCTTC
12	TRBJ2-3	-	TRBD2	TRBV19	CASGTSGDTQYF	TGTGCCAGCGGGACTAGCGGAGATACGCAGTATTTT
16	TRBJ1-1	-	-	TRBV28	CASSLSGAVFGSEAFF	TGTGCCAGCAGTTTATCAGGGGCAGTTTTTGGGTCTGAAGCTTTCTTT
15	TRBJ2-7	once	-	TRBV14	CASSQVSGGLYEQYF	TGTGCCAGCAGCCAAGTCTCGGGGGGCCTCTACGAGCAGTACTTC
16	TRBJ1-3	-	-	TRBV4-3	CASSPGLGSSGNTIYF	TGCGCCAGCAGCCCCGGGCTTGGGAGCTCTGGAAACACCATATATTTT
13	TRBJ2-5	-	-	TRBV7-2	CASSQLTGETQYF	TGTGCCAGCAGCCAGCTGACAGGAGAGACCCAGTACTTC
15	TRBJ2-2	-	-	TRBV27	CASTSEAGHTGELFF	TGTGCCAGCACGTCCGAGGCAGGGCACACCGGGGAGCTGTTTTTT
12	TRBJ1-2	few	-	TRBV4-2	CASSRGNYGYTF	TGTGCCAGCAGCCGAGGGAACTATGGCTACACCTTC
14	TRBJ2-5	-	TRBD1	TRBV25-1	CASSGDRGRETQYF	TGTGCCAGCAGTGGGGACAGGGGGCGAGAGACCCAGTACTTC
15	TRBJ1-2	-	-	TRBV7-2	CASSLAGGGSYGYTF	TGTGCCAGCAGCTTAGCGGGGGGAGGGAGCTATGGCTACACCTTC
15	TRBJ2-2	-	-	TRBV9	CASSVGQVNTGELFF	TGTGCCAGCAGCGTAGGGCAGGTGAACACCGGGGAGCTGTTTTTT
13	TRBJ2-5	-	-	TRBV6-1	CASSDKRGETQYF	TGTGCCAGCAGTGACAAGAGAGGCGAGACCCAGTACTTC
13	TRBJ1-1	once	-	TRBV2	CASSDIVNTEAFF	TGTGCCAGCAGTGATATTGTGAACACTGAAGCTTTCTTT
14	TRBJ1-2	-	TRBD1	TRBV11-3	CASSPGTANYGYTF	TGTGCCAGCAGCCCCGGGACAGCTAACTATGGCTACACCTTC
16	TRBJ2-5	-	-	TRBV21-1	CASPEAPPEMQETQYF	TGTGCCAGCCCAGAGGCCCCCCCTGAGATGCAAGAGACCCAGTACTTC
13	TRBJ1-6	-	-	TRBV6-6	CASTTGNGSPLHF	TGTGCCAGCACAACCGGGAATGGATCACCCCTCCACTTT
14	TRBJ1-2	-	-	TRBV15	CATSISGADYGYTF	TGTGCCACCAGCATCTCAGGGGCCGACTATGGCTACACCTTC
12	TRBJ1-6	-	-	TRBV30	CAWTQANSPLHF	TGTGCCTGGACACAGGCTAATTCACCCCTCCACTTT
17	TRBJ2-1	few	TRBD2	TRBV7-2	CASSLAIAGGVYNEQFF	TGTGCCAGCAGCTTAGCTATAGCGGGAGGGGTCTACAATGAGCAGTTCTTC
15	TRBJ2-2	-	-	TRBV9	CASSVWTSGTGELFF	TGTGCCAGCAGCGTGTGGACAAGTGGCACCGGGGAGCTGTTTTTT
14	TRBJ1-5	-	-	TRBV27	CASSFSGQHQPQHF	TGTGCCAGCAGTTTCTCCGGACAGCATCAGCCCCAGCATTTT
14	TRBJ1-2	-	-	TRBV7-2	CASSLTTVDYGYTF	TGTGCCAGCAGCTTAACGACAGTAGACTATGGCTACACCTTC
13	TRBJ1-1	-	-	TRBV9	CASSSSMNTEAFF	TGTGCCAGCAGCTCGAGTATGAACACTGAAGCTTTCTTT
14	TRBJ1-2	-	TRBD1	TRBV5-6	CASIRTGGGYGYTF	TGTGCCAGCATCCGGACAGGGGGCGGTTATGGCTACACCTTC
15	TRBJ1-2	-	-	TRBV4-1	CASSLAEGEGYGYTF	TGCGCCAGCAGCCTGGCGGAGGGTGAGGGTTATGGCTACACCTTC
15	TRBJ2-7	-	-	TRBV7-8	CASRHPGGSSYEQYF	TGTGCCAGCAGGCACCCAGGGGGGAGCTCCTACGAGCAGTACTTC
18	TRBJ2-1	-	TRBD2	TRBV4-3	CASSQDWLGGRAYNEQFF	TGCGCCAGCAGCCAAGATTGGCTAGGCGGGAGGGCTTACAATGAGCAGTTCTTC
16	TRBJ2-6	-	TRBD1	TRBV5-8	CASSRTGFSGANVLTF	TGTGCCAGCAGCCGGACAGGGTTCTCTGGGGCCAACGTCCTGACTTTC
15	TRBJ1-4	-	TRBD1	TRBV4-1	CASSQDGTGHEKLFF	TGCGCCAGCAGCCAAGACGGGACAGGGCATGAAAAACTGTTTTTT
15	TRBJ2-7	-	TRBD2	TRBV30	CAWSQAGGRAYEQYF	TGTGCCTGGAGTCAAGCTGGCGGGAGGGCCTACGAGCAGTACTTC